Listed below are T cell receptor beta chains from one sample, sequenced in a study of control samples from healthy donors and cancer patients. Some clones are missing from TCRdb's copy, which holds only in-frame ones; the method was immunoSEQ multiplex PCR. The sample yields 100,000 to 150,000 clones, 89% seen once. Sequences were obtained from PBMCs. The receptor set was obtained from a middle-aged man with head and neck cancer. Both conserved end residues are part of each CDR3. Fields, in order: D gene, clone size, V gene, J gene, CDR3 DNA, CDR3 protein. The D gene is left open where the match is weak. Where a row states a size, it is once, few, many or the class of an expanded clone; other rows omit it.

.	.	TRBV4-2	TRBJ1-1	TGTGCCAGCAGCCAAGCAGGGATGAACACTGAAGCTTTCTTT	CASSQAGMNTEAFF
TRBD2	.	TRBV7-9	TRBJ2-1	TGTGCCAGCAGCTTAGATTTTGGGACTACCTACAATGAGCAGTTCTTC	CASSLDFGTTYNEQFF
TRBD1	.	TRBV4-2	TRBJ2-7	TGTGCCAGCAGCAGGGACAGGGGGTCCTACGAGCAGTACTTC	CASSRDRGSYEQYF
TRBD2	.	TRBV10-3	TRBJ2-7	TGTGCCATCAGACCGACTAGCGGGACCTACGAGCAGTACTTC	CAIRPTSGTYEQYF
TRBD2	few	TRBV19	TRBJ2-7	TGTGCCAGTAGTACCCCGACGAGCGGGAGCTCCTACGAGCAGTACTTC	CASSTPTSGSSYEQYF
.	.	TRBV14	TRBJ2-5	TGTGCCAGCAGCCCCAGGACAGTGGGGGAGACCCAGTACTTC	CASSPRTVGETQYF
TRBD1	.	TRBV7-2	TRBJ1-1	TGTGCCAGCAGCTTAGTGATCGCGACAGGGGGGGACACTGAAGCTTTCTTT	CASSLVIATGGDTEAFF
.	.	TRBV2	TRBJ2-1	TGTGCCAGCACCCCACAGGGATCGGGCAACAATGAGCAGTTCTTC	CASTPQGSGNNEQFF
.	once	TRBV15	TRBJ2-5	TGTGCCACCAGCAGGGCTAGCCCCCAAGAGACCCAGTACTTC	CATSRASPQETQYF
.	.	TRBV5-1	TRBJ1-1	TGCGCCAGCAGCTTGGTACCGTCGAACACTGAAGCTTTCTTT	CASSLVPSNTEAFF
.	.	TRBV3-1/TRBV3-2	TRBJ1-4	TGTGCCAGCAGCCAAGGGCAGGCGAATAATGAAAAACTGTTTTTT	CASSQGQANNEKLFF
TRBD1	.	TRBV27	TRBJ1-2	TGTGCCAGCAGATTTATCCATAGGGGACAGCCGAGTCGTGGCTACACCTTC	CASRFIHRGQPSRGYTF
.	.	TRBV5-6	TRBJ2-3	TGTGCCAGCAACCCTCTTCTCGGTGCCACAGATACGCAGTATTTT	CASNPLLGATDTQYF
.	.	TRBV5-1	TRBJ2-1	TGCGCCAGCAGCTTGGTAGGACAGAGCAACAATGAGCAGTTCTTC	CASSLVGQSNNEQFF
TRBD1	.	TRBV7-9	TRBJ1-4	TGTGCCAGCAGCCCCGGGACAGAGCATTTAAATGAAAAACTGTTTTTT	CASSPGTEHLNEKLFF
.	once	TRBV19	TRBJ1-1	TGTGCCAGCATCCGCCTAGCCCGAGACGCTGAAGCTTTCTTT	CASIRLARDAEAFF
.	.	TRBV19	TRBJ2-7	TGTGCCAGTAGAAAAGCCGATACCTACGAGCAGTACTTC	CASRKADTYEQYF
.	.	TRBV6-5	TRBJ2-7	TGTGCCAGCAGTTACTCGAGCGGCGCGACCTACGAGCAGTACTTC	CASSYSSGATYEQYF
TRBD1	.	TRBV4-1	TRBJ2-7	TGCGCCAGCAGCCGAGGACAGGGGATTTTCGACGAGCAGTACTTC	CASSRGQGIFDEQYF
TRBD1	.	TRBV18	TRBJ2-7	TGTGCCAGCTCACCCTTAGGACAGGGGGCGAGTGAGCAGTACTTC	CASSPLGQGASEQYF
.	.	TRBV27	TRBJ2-3	TGTGCCAGCAGTCCCGGACAAGATACGCAGTATTTT	CASSPGQDTQYF
TRBD2	.	TRBV10-2	TRBJ2-1	TGCGCCAGCACTCCGGGACTAGTCTATGAGCAGTTCTTC	CASTPGLVYEQFF
.	.	TRBV11-2	TRBJ2-3	TGTGCCAGCAGCACCCTACTAGTTGATACGCAGTATTTT	CASSTLLVDTQYF
.	.	TRBV12-3/TRBV12-4	TRBJ1-6	TGTGCCAGCAAGGGCCCAGATTTATCACCCCTCCACTTT	CASKGPDLSPLHF
TRBD2	.	TRBV7-9	TRBJ2-7	TGTGCCAGCAGCTTCGCTACTAGCGGATTTTACGAGCAGTACTTC	CASSFATSGFYEQYF
.	.	TRBV5-6	TRBJ1-2	.	CASRPVGGGTF
TRBD2	.	TRBV11-2	TRBJ2-3	TGTGCCAGCAGCCAGGGACTAGCCGCTAATACGCAGTATTTT	CASSQGLAANTQYF
.	.	TRBV10-2	TRBJ2-7	TGCGCCAGCAGTCTTATCGGGAGCAACTACGAGCAGTACTTC	CASSLIGSNYEQYF
TRBD1	.	TRBV5-4	TRBJ2-7	TGTGCCAGCAGCTCCGGAGGGACAGGGGATTTCGAGCAGTACTTC	CASSSGGTGDFEQYF
.	.	TRBV23-1	TRBJ1-1	TGCGCCAGCAGTTTAAGGGCAGGCACGAACACTGAAGCTTTCTTT	CASSLRAGTNTEAFF
TRBD2	.	TRBV5-1	TRBJ2-2	TGCGCCAGCAGCTTACTACGACTAGCGGGGGGGACGAACACCGGGGAGCTGTTTTTT	CASSLLRLAGGTNTGELFF
.	.	TRBV6-5	TRBJ2-7	TGTGCCAGCATGCGAGAGGGGTACTCCTACGAGCAGTACTTC	CASMREGYSYEQYF
TRBD1	.	TRBV7-9	TRBJ2-3	TGTGCCAGCAGCCCTCCGGGACAGGGGGCCCTGGTGGATACGCAGTATTTT	CASSPPGQGALVDTQYF
.	.	TRBV6-5	TRBJ1-2	TGTGCCAGCAGCCATTCAGGGTTGTCAAACTATGGCTACACCTTC	CASSHSGLSNYGYTF
.	.	TRBV5-4	TRBJ1-1	TGTGCCAGCAGCAAATTGAACACTGAAGCTTTCTTT	CASSKLNTEAFF
.	.	TRBV4-2	TRBJ2-2	TGTGCCAGCAGCCAAGTCACTAACACCGGGGAGCTGTTTTTT	CASSQVTNTGELFF
.	.	TRBV20-1	TRBJ2-5	TGCAGTGCTAGTTTGAGGGAGACCCAGTACTTC	CSASLRETQYF
.	.	TRBV18	TRBJ2-1	TGTGCCAGCTCACCGCAAGGAGGGGGAGGCGAGCAGTTCTTC	CASSPQGGGGEQFF
.	once	TRBV27	TRBJ1-2	TGTGCCAGCAGTTTTGGTGAAACTAACTATGGCTACACCTTC	CASSFGETNYGYTF
.	few	TRBV19	TRBJ2-1	TGTGCCAGTAGTGGGGGGGCCGTGAGTGAGCAGTTCTTC	CASSGGAVSEQFF
TRBD1	.	TRBV18	TRBJ2-7	TGTGCCAGCTCACCACTGAGACAGGGGGCTTACGAGCAGTACTTC	CASSPLRQGAYEQYF
.	.	TRBV18	TRBJ1-4	TGTGCCAGCTCAGGGAGCGATACGGGGCGTAAACTGTTTTTT	CASSGSDTGRKLFF
.	.	TRBV27	TRBJ2-7	TGTGCCAGCAGTCAACGACAGATATCCTCCTACGAGCAGTACTTC	CASSQRQISSYEQYF
.	few	TRBV24-1	TRBJ2-1	TGTGCCACCAGTGATTTCTCACCGGGACGGAGGGGGTATGAGCAGTTCTTC	CATSDFSPGRRGYEQFF
.	.	TRBV18	TRBJ2-3	TGTGCCAGCTCACCGGGGGAGGCATGGGCAGATACGCAGTATTTT	CASSPGEAWADTQYF
.	.	TRBV28	TRBJ1-1	TGTGCCAGCAAGCAGGGGCAAACTGAAGCTTTCTTT	CASKQGQTEAFF
.	.	TRBV5-1	TRBJ2-7	TGCGCCAGCAGCTTGGCCAAGGGTACTGGGCAGTACTTC	CASSLAKGTGQYF
.	.	TRBV13	TRBJ2-7	TGTGCCAGCAGCTTATCCTTGGACGAGCAGTACTTC	CASSLSLDEQYF
.	.	TRBV28	TRBJ2-2	TGTGCCAGCAGTACAGAGAACACCGGGGAGCTGTTTTTT	CASSTENTGELFF
.	.	TRBV28	TRBJ2-7	TGTGCCAGCTTATGGTGGGAGAAGGACGAGCAGTACTTC	CASLWWEKDEQYF